This T cell receptor beta chain was identified in a study of blood T cells in healthy people across ages. The use of a sample-barcoded 5' primer and a J-beta primer mix characterized a second PCR of roughly 7 to 12 cycles. TCRdb re-called the 5' RACE reads with MiXCR, one entry per CDR3 protein. The sample has hundreds of thousands of distinct CDR3 sequences; more than 40% are singletons. The CDR3 runs to 16 residues. Germline V CDR1 and CDR2: MNHEY, SVGEGT. The V end was cut by 2 bases, the J end by 6 bases, with 17 bases between. The sample consisted of blood. The chain uses TRBV6-2 or TRBV6-3 and TRBJ1-5, with a possible D match to TRBD1 (6 bases). The clonotype originates from an older woman in good health. CDR3 in DNA: TGTGCCAGCAGTTACCCCCCGGGGGCGCTTGGTCAGCCCCAGCATTTT. Its translation: CASSYPPGALGQPQHF.